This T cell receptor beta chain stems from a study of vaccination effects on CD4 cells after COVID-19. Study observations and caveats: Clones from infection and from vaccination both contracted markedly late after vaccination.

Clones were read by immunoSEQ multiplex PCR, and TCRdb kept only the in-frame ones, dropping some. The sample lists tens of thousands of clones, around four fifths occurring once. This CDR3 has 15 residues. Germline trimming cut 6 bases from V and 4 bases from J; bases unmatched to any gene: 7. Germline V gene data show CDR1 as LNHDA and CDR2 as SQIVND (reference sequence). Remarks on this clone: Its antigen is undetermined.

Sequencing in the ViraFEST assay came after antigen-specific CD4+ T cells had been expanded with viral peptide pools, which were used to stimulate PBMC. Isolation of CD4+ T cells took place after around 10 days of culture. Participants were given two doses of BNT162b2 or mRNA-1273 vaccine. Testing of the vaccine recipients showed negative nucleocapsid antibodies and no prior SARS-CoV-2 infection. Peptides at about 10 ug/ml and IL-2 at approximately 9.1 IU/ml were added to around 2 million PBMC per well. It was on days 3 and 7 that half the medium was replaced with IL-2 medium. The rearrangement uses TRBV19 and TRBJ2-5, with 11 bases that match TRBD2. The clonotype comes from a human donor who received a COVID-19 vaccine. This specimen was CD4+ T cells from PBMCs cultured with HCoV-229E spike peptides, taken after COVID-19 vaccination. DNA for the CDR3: TGTGCCAGTAGCCTAGCGGGGGGCCGAGTAGAGACCCAGTACTTC. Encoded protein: CASSLAGGRVETQYF.